This T cell receptor (beta chain) came from a study of T cells in Graves' hyperthyroidism and ophthalmopathy. Study-wide context: Peripheral blood was secured at the point of initial diagnosis, before any treatment.

Amplification targeted TCR beta CDR3 regions from RNA transcripts. The HTBI primer set was used in a first-round RT-PCR of the TCR CDR3. TCRdb re-called the multiplex PCR reads through MiXCR, storing one row per CDR3 protein. The table includes 380,000 or so distinct CDR3 sequences, over 15% detected once. This clonotype was recorded at least ten times. Antigen unknown. With 3 bases removed from V and 5 bases from J, the gap between germline ends came to 16 bases. CDR1 and CDR2 from the germline V gene are SGHTA and FQGNSA. CDR3 length equals 15 residues. The study's findings and limits: Peripheral blood also featured most of the thyroid clonotypes expanded above 0.001.

The TCR originated in a woman aged 18 to 35 with Graves' hyperthyroidism. The V and J genes are TRBV7-2 and TRBJ1-1; possible D gene TRBD1, 5 bases. Material for sequencing was blood. The DNA of the CDR3 is TGTGCCAGCAGCTTCGGGACCCTTGGAGGGACTGAAGCTTTCTTT. This gives the protein CASSFGTLGGTEAFF.